The 13 T cell receptor beta chains listed next were all sequenced from one sample in a study of blood T cell repertoires in COVID-19. Produced via immunoSEQ multiplex PCR; TCRdb's table is partial and in-frame only. In the table there are tens of thousands of clones, roughly 88% of which are singletons. Sequencing was performed on peripheral blood. The origin of the receptors is a human donor in a cohort sampled during active COVID-19.

With respect to this clone: Relative to the germline gene, one junction end is altered; a read error may explain this. The chain recombines TRBV19 with TRBJ2-7; a possible D gene is TRBD1 (6 bases). Germline lookup yields CDR1 LNHDA and CDR2 SQIVND (reference sequence). The CDR3 extends over 13 amino acids. CDR3 residues: CASSAGTKYEQCF. DNA of the CDR3: TGTGCCAGTAGTGCCGGGACAAAATACGAGCAGTGCTTC.

The rearrangement joins TRBV3-1 (or the pseudogene TRBV3-2) to TRBJ2-7; TRBD2 agrees at 11 bases. The V gene's germline CDR1 is LGHDT and CDR2 YNNKEL (reference sequence). The CDR3 is 17 amino acids. V dropped 2 bases and J dropped 0; count of bases not matched to a gene: 6. This CDR3 reads CASSQLTGTSGSYEQYF. The CDR3 nucleotides are TGTGCCAGCAGCCAACTGACCGGGACTAGCGGCTCCTACGAGCAGTACTTC.

The CDR3 sequence: CASSGRLAANEQFF. The CDR3 DNA follows: TGTGCCAGCAGCGGGCGACTAGCGGCCAATGAGCAGTTCTTC. V usage is TRBV9 and J usage is TRBJ2-1; the match to TRBD2 covers 9 bases. Losses at the gene ends were 3 bases for V and 6 bases for J; bases not matched to a gene: 4. This CDR3 region has 14 residues. From germline, CDR1 is SGDLS and CDR2 YYNGEE.

This chain joins TRBV28 and TRBJ2-2; 16 bases match TRBD2. Germline trimming cut 4 bases from V and 9 bases from J; bases unmatched to any gene: 11. Per the germline V gene, CDR1 is MDHEN and CDR2 is SYDVKM. There are 18 residues in the CDR3. CDR3 coding DNA: TGTGCCAGCAGTTGGGGACTAGCGGGAGGGCCATTTGCTAGGGAGCTGTTTTTT. Encoded protein: CASSWGLAGGPFARELFF. Full variable domain (rest looked up from reference TRBV28 and TRBJ2-2): DVKVTQSSRYLVKRTGEKVFLECVQDMDHENMFWYRQDPGLGLRLIYFSYDVKMKEKGDIPEGYSVSREKKERFSLILESASTNQTSMYLCASSWGLAGGPFARELFFGEGSRLTVL.

CDR3 sequence reads: CSASSGTRTTYEQYF. The CDR3 DNA follows: TGCAGTGCTAGTTCCGGGACTAGAACGACCTACGAGCAGTACTTC. The chain joins TRBV20-1 to TRBJ2-7; 8 nucleotides match TRBD2. CDR1 is DFQATT and CDR2 is SNEGSKA in the germline V gene (reference sequence). Trimming cost V 3 bases and J 2 bases; bases outside gene matches: 9. The CDR3 sequence is 15 residues long.

The chain couples TRBV10-2 to TRBJ2-7, with D unresolved. CDR1 and CDR2 from the germline V gene are WSHSY and SAAADI. The CDR3 sequence is 14 residues long. Trimming left V 3 bases short and J 0 bases short, with 9 bases between. In nucleotides, the CDR3 is TGCGCCAGCAGTGAATTCGGGTACTCCTACGAGCAGTACTTC. The encoded protein is CASSEFGYSYEQYF.

The chain combines TRBV7-2 with TRBJ1-5; D is uncertain. Between the trimmed V and J ends, which lost 2 bases and 8 bases, there was a span of 16 bases. Looked up from germline, CDR1 is SGHTA and CDR2 is FQGNSA. CDR3 length equals 15 residues. The CDR3 DNA sequence: TGTGCCAGCAGCTTACGGAGTGCCTTATCCGAGCCCCAGCATTTT. Amino acids: CASSLRSALSEPQHF.

The CDR3 loop reads CASSLGTGIETQYF. The CDR3 DNA follows: TGCGCCAGCAGCTTGGGGACAGGGATTGAGACCCAGTACTTC. This chain links TRBV5-1 with TRBJ2-5, with 8 positions matching TRBD1. Germline V gene lookup returns CDR1 SGHRS and CDR2 YFSETQ. V was clipped by 0 bases and J by 5 bases; unmatched bases: 3. The CDR3 length is 14 residues.

The chain couples TRBV28 to TRBJ2-7, with 9 bases aligning to TRBD2. Trimming removed 6 bases from V and 1 base from J; junction bases left unmatched: 10. CDR1 and CDR2 (germline): MDHEN, SYDVKM. The CDR3 spans 16 residues. The CDR3 here is CASSAGGGASSYEQYF. CDR3 bases: TGTGCCAGCAGCGCAGGCGGGGGGGCGTCTTCCTACGAGCAGTACTTC.

The table lists this clone with a count of one. The chain is built from TRBV28 and TRBJ2-1, with TRBD2 matching over 13 bases. Germline-derived CDR1 and CDR2 are MDHEN and SYDVKM. This CDR3 region has 16 residues. Losses at the gene ends were 4 bases for V and 9 bases for J; bases not matched to a gene: 9. CDR3: CASSSPGLAGEGEQFF. Written as DNA, the CDR3 is TGTGCCAGCAGTTCCCCCGGACTAGCGGGAGAAGGTGAGCAGTTCTTC.

This chain uses TRBV29-1 with TRBJ1-1; TRBD1 might be the D (5 bases). The CDR3 loop spans 13 amino acids. Germline V CDR1 and CDR2: SQVTM, ANQGSEA. Deletions cut 6 bases from V and 3 bases from J, with 14 bases between. CDR3 bases: TGCAGCGTAACGGGGGTAGTGTACACTGAAGCTTTCTTT. It codes for CSVTGVVYTEAFF.

This clone was counted once. The V and J genes are TRBV24-1 and TRBJ2-5; a weak D match, TRBD2 (5 bases). Trimming left V 5 bases short and J 5 bases short, with 17 bases between. Germline-derived CDR1 and CDR2 are KGHDR and SFDVKD. The CDR3 is made up of 15 amino acids. CDR3 bases: TGTGCCACCAGTGTGAGAGCAGCGGATACGGAGACCCAGTACTTC. This encodes CATSVRAADTETQYF.

Concerning this clone: One end of the junction does not line up with germline, which may come from a read error. Other DNA variants within this sample encode the same CDR3. The J gene is TRBJ1-1, the V gene TRBV5-1; D is undetermined. Germline CDR1 and CDR2: SGHRS and YFSETQ. The CDR3 sequence is 16 residues long. The CDR3 DNA sequence: TGCGCCAGCAGCTCTCTGGACGGGAGCGGGAACACTGAAGCCTTCTTT. Its protein is CASSSLDGSGNTEAFF.